This TCR beta chain appears in the sequencing data of a study of human T cells and chemical hapten exposure. Germline values: CDR1 SGHTA, CDR2 FQGNSA. Unmatched junction bases numbered 9, after V lost 4 bases and J lost 5 bases. The CDR3 consists of 15 residues. Time point specified: pre-sensitization, week 0. Treatment specified: therapeutic diphenylcyclopropenone sensitization with weekly scalp DPC. TCRdb independently ran MiXCR on the RACE reads; one entry per CDR3 protein. The repertoire holds about 40,000 distinct CDR3 sequences, with about 10% as singletons. The TCR sequence derives from a man between 25 and 39 years old with alopecia areata. Some clones in this sample may be carry-over from other donors' samples. The sample here was whole blood, taken in connection with sensitization to the hapten diphenylcyclopropenone (DPC). The chain links TRBV7-2 to TRBJ2-5; 8 bases fit TRBD2. CDR3 amino acids: CASSSLGGAGETQYF. The DNA of the CDR3 is TGTGCCAGCAGCTCCCTCGGGGGGGCCGGGGAGACCCAGTACTTC.